This T cell receptor (beta chain) was captured in a study of neurological immune-mediated disorders. The study drew its healthy controls from blood bank volunteers in Maryland, USA. Unsorted libraries used 2 million PBMCs kept at -80 degrees C. With 3 bases clipped from V and 4 bases from J, the junction kept 6 bases outside the gene matches. The CDR3 is made up of 16 amino acids. Germline CDR1 and CDR2: SGHDN and FVKESK. In this sample, this clonotype turned up many times. Its target is unknown. Synthesis of cDNA used 5'RACE (with 10-nucleotide random UMIs). TCRdb reprocessed the 5' RACE reads with MiXCR, giving one entry per CDR3 protein. This table has 80,000 or so distinct CDR3 sequences, about 9.5% appearing once. Overall study findings and caveats: The greatest degree of TCR clonal expansion was observed in HTLV-1-associated myelopathy, with the lowest in multiple sclerosis, below that of healthy controls.

This TCR was recovered from a man between 45 and 60 years old in good health. The sample comprised PBMCs. V is TRBV14 and J is TRBJ1-6, with 7 positions matching TRBD1. The CDR3 nucleotides are TGTGCCAGCAGCCACCCGGCGACAGGGTATAATTCACCCCTCCACTTT. Translated, it gives CASSHPATGYNSPLHF.